One and the same sample provided the 24 T cell receptor beta chains below, sequenced in a study of blood T cell repertoires in COVID-19. Clones were read by immunoSEQ multiplex PCR, and TCRdb kept only the in-frame ones, dropping some. The sample records under 400,000 clones, 80% to 90% being singletons. The sequenced sample was PBMCs or T cells enriched from blood (not recorded which). Receptors were obtained from a woman aged 40 to 50 with acute COVID-19.

In this sample, this clone turned up a few times. The V and J genes are TRBV4-3 and TRBJ2-5, with D perhaps TRBD2 (6 bases). The CDR3 loop spans 15 amino acids. The V end lost 0 bases, the J end lost 2 bases, and 10 bases lay between the germline ends. Per germline, CDR1 LGHNA and CDR2 YSLEER. CDR3 DNA: TGCGCCAGCAGCCAAGATACGGCGGGGCAAGAGACCCAGTACTTC. It yields the protein CASSQDTAGQETQYF.

The rearrangement joins TRBV11-3 to TRBJ2-5; D is possibly TRBD1 (5 bases). Germline V gives CDR1 SGHNT, CDR2 YENEEA. This CDR3 has 13 residues. Trimming left V 5 bases short and J 3 bases short, with 10 bases between. CDR3 sequence reads: CASSQLGEETQYF. In DNA, the CDR3 is TGTGCCAGCAGCCAGCTAGGGGAAGAGACCCAGTACTTC.

This chain uses TRBV4-1 with TRBJ2-5, with 7 positions matching TRBD1. Germline CDR1 and CDR2: MGHRA and YSYEKL. Trimming took 0 bases from V and 2 from J; bases not matched to a gene: 6. The CDR3 spans 16 residues. The CDR3 reads CASSQDRGQAQETQYF. Written as DNA, the CDR3 is TGCGCCAGCAGCCAAGATAGAGGACAGGCTCAAGAGACCCAGTACTTC.

The chain is built from TRBV18 and TRBJ1-5; 9 nucleotides agree with TRBD1. Trimming removed 4 bases from V and 3 bases from J; junction bases left unmatched: 10. This CDR3 region has 17 residues. Germline V CDR1 and CDR2: KGHSH, LQKENI. The CDR3 coding sequence is TGTGCCAGCTCACGAGCCGGGACAGGGTTTCTCAATCAGCCCCAGCATTTT. Translating gives CASSRAGTGFLNQPQHF.

This clone was detected once. The germline gene is not matched at one end of the junction; a read error may be the cause. The J gene is TRBJ1-1, the V gene TRBV12-3 or TRBV12-4; D not certain. The CDR3 extends over 13 amino acids. The CDR3 here is CATSFEGNTEAFF. Written as DNA, the CDR3 is TGTGCCACCAGTTTTGAGGGAAACACTGAAGCTTTCTTT.

The chain has TRBV9 and TRBJ2-1, with 10 bases aligning to TRBD2. The germline V gene has CDR1 SGDLS and CDR2 YYNGEE. The J segment lost 4 bases and the V segment lost 4 bases, leaving 8 bases of the junction unmatched. The CDR3 runs to 16 residues. CDR3 residues: CASSQIAGGTYNEQFF. The CDR3 nucleotides are TGTGCCAGCAGCCAAATAGCGGGAGGTACTTACAATGAGCAGTTCTTC.

The V call is TRBV7-8, the J call TRBJ1-1; 9 bases align to TRBD1. This CDR3 spans 16 amino acids. Germline trimming cut 1 base from V and 4 bases from J; bases unmatched to any gene: 7. Germline values: CDR1 SGHVS, CDR2 FQNEAQ. The CDR3 DNA reads as TGTGCCAGCAGCTTAGGAACAGGGGGCGCGGGCACTGAAGCTTTCTTT. Amino acids: CASSLGTGGAGTEAFF.

CDR3 nucleotides: TGTGCCAGCAGTCTTTGGACAGGGGTCGAGCAGTACTTC. Amino acids: CASSLWTGVEQYF. V usage is TRBV7-9 and J usage is TRBJ2-7; 9 bases match TRBD1. Germline CDR1 is SEHNR and CDR2 is FQNEAQ (reference sequence). V lost 6 bases and J lost 6; bases outside the gene matches: 6. The CDR3 totals 13 residues.

There are a few counts of this clone. The chain uses TRBV19 and TRBJ2-7, with 8 nucleotides matching TRBD2. This CDR3 region has 15 residues. The germline V gene has CDR1 LNHDA and CDR2 SQIVND (reference sequence). V lost 5 bases to trimming and J lost 6 bases; unmatched junction nucleotides: 12. CDR3 sequence (DNA): TGTGCCAGTAGTGCTTATTCAACCGGGACTAGCGAGCAGTACTTC. This encodes CASSAYSTGTSEQYF.

The chain combines TRBV2 with TRBJ1-6; tentatively, D is TRBD1 (5 bases). V lost 3 bases, J lost 8 bases, and 14 bases lay in between. CDR1 and CDR2 from the germline V gene are SNHLY and FYNNEI. The CDR3 has 15 residues. This chain's CDR3 is CASSDKGVGYSPLHF. The CDR3 DNA follows: TGTGCCAGCAGTGATAAAGGGGTCGGGTATTCACCCCTCCACTTT.

J is TRBJ2-5 and V is TRBV28, with TRBD2 matching over 9 bases. Germline CDR1 is MDHEN and CDR2 is SYDVKM. Trimming took 8 bases from V and 3 from J; bases not matched to a gene: 16. The CDR3 has 17 residues. CDR3 in DNA: TGTGCCAGCGGCCTCGAGCGGGAGGTGGGGTTTGAAGAGACCCAGTACTTC. Translating gives CASGLEREVGFEETQYF.

The V gene is TRBV24-1, the J gene TRBJ2-3; D gene ambiguous. Trimming took 5 bases from V and 0 from J, leaving 11 bases between them. The germline V gene has CDR1 KGHDR and CDR2 SFDVKD. The CDR3 spans 15 residues. The CDR3 region is CATSVGDTSTDTQYF. DNA for the CDR3: TGTGCCACCAGTGTTGGCGACACTAGCACAGATACGCAGTATTTT.

The chain uses TRBV19 and TRBJ1-5; 9 bases line up with TRBD1. The ends lost 1 base at V and 5 bases at J; junction bases unmatched: 0. The CDR3 runs to 14 residues. CDR1 LNHDA and CDR2 SQIVND come from the germline V gene (reference sequence). Here the CDR3 DNA reads TGTGCCAGTAGTATAGGGACAGGGGATCAGCCCCAGCATTTT. Its translation is CASSIGTGDQPQHF. The variable domain in full, with the rest retrieved from reference TRBV19 and TRBJ1-5, is DGGITQSPKYLFRKEGQNVTLSCEQNLNHDAMYWYRQDPGQGLRLIYYSQIVNDFQKGDIAEGYSVSREKKESFPLTVTSAQKNPTAFYLCASSIGTGDQPQHFGDGTRLSIL.

V and J are TRBV11-3 and TRBJ2-2, with 8 positions matching TRBD2. V shed 5 bases and J 10 bases; nucleotides not matched to a gene: 9. The germline gives CDR1 SGHNT, CDR2 YENEEA. CDR3 length equals 14 residues. This CDR3 is CASSAGGLAVELFF. The CDR3 DNA reads as TGTGCCAGCAGCGCGGGAGGATTAGCTGTGGAGCTGTTTTTT.

This clone has a handful of counts. This rearrangement joins TRBV9 to TRBJ1-1, with TRBD1 as a possible D gene (5 bases). CDR1 and CDR2 (germline): SGDLS, YYNGEE. The length of the CDR3 is 16 residues. V was trimmed by 3 bases and J by 5 bases, leaving 20 bases between them. The CDR3 sequence: CASSGDGRGAGTEAFF. CDR3 in DNA: TGTGCCAGCAGCGGGGACGGAAGGGGCGCGGGGACTGAAGCTTTCTTT.

This chain connects TRBV4-3 to TRBJ1-2, with 7 bases lining up with TRBD1. The CDR3 consists of 17 residues. CDR1 and CDR2 (germline): LGHNA, YSLEER. V dropped 2 bases and J dropped 3; count of bases not matched to a gene: 12. As DNA, the CDR3 is TGCGCCAGCAGCCAAACGGAGGGGGCAAGGGTTGACTATGGCTACACCTTC. Protein: CASSQTEGARVDYGYTF.

This clone was found once. This chain uses TRBV25-1 with TRBJ1-1; tentative D call: TRBD1 (6 bases). Germline CDR1 and CDR2: MGHDK and SYGVNS. The CDR3 totals 17 residues. The V gene lost 2 bases and the J gene lost 8 bases, with 24 bases spanning the gap. CDR3 amino acids: CASSETPGGGAWPEAFF. In nucleotides, the CDR3 is TGTGCCAGCAGTGAAACTCCTGGCGGGGGCGCCTGGCCCGAAGCTTTCTTT. The variable domain in full, with the rest retrieved from reference TRBV25-1 and TRBJ1-1, is EADIYQTPRYLVIGTGKKITLECSQTMGHDKMYWYQQDPGMELHLIHYSYGVNSTEKGDLSSESTVSRIRTEHFPLTLESARPSHTSQYLCASSETPGGGAWPEAFFGQGTRLTVV.

Only a few counts were recorded for this clone. The rearrangement joins TRBV11-2 to TRBJ2-5; 8 bases line up with TRBD2. Germline V CDR1 and CDR2: SGHAT, FQNNGV. J was trimmed by 1 base and V by 3 bases; bases with no gene match: 4. CDR3 length equals 15 residues. CDR3 protein: CASSFSGGSQETQYF. In DNA, the CDR3 is TGTGCCAGCAGCTTCAGCGGGGGAAGCCAAGAGACCCAGTACTTC.

In regard to this clone: At one end, the junction sequence differs from germline, possibly due to a read error. The CDR3 here is CTSSEGGGSYGYTF. CDR3 sequence (DNA): TGTACCAGCAGTGAAGGTGGAGGGAGCTATGGCTACACCTTC. V is TRBV2 and J is TRBJ1-2; D remains unclear. The CDR3 is made up of 14 amino acids. Germline values: CDR1 SNHLY, CDR2 FYNNEI.

The J gene is TRBJ1-3, the V gene TRBV28; 11 bases fit TRBD1. Germline trimming cut 6 bases from V and 3 bases from J; bases unmatched to any gene: 7. The CDR3 is made up of 16 amino acids. Germline-derived CDR1 and CDR2 are MDHEN and SYDVKM. CDR3: CASRTGTGGIGNTIYF. CDR3 DNA: TGTGCCAGCAGGACCGGGACAGGGGGGATTGGAAACACCATATATTTT.

The J gene is TRBJ1-5, the V gene TRBV5-1, with TRBD1 as a possible D gene (5 bases). This CDR3 is built from 16 residues. V gave up 0 bases and J gave up 3 bases, with 13 bases separating them. The germline V gene encodes CDR1 SGHRS and CDR2 YFSETQ. The CDR3, as DNA: TGCGCCAGCAGCTTGGAACCGACAGACCACAATCAGCCCCAGCATTTT. It codes for CASSLEPTDHNQPQHF.

V is TRBV9 and J is TRBJ1-6, with a tentative D call TRBD1 (5 bases). Trimming removed 1 base at V and 6 bases at J, with 11 bases between. This CDR3 is 15 amino acids long. Germline values: CDR1 SGDLS, CDR2 YYNGEE. CDR3 bases: TGTGCCAGCAGCGTATCGACAGCCTCTAATTCACCCCTCCACTTT. Amino acids: CASSVSTASNSPLHF. The whole variable domain, filled in from reference TRBV9 and TRBJ1-6, reads DSGVTQTPKHLITATGQRVTLRCSPRSGDLSVYWYQQSLDQGLQFLIQYYNGEERAKGNILERFSAQQFPDLHSELNLSSLELGDSALYFCASSVSTASNSPLHFGNGTRLTVT.

The chain carries TRBV7-3 and TRBJ2-2; tentatively, D is TRBD2 (6 bases). CDR1 is SGHTA, CDR2 FQGTGA, per germline. V was trimmed by 1 base and J by 6 bases, leaving 9 bases between them. The CDR3 covers 14 residues. The DNA of the CDR3 is TGTGCCAGCAGCTTAATTGCGGGGCCCGGGGAGCTGTTTTTT. This gives the protein CASSLIAGPGELFF.

This clone was seen just once. The chain couples TRBV7-2 to TRBJ1-2; D gene unclear. CDR3 length: 12 amino acids. The germline V gene has CDR1 SGHTA and CDR2 FQGNSA. V lost 4 bases and J 8 bases, leaving 11 bases between the germline ends. The CDR3 here is CASSSEIGGYTF. For the CDR3, the DNA is TGTGCCAGCAGCTCTGAAATTGGCGGCTACACCTTC.